These T cell receptor beta chains were read from a single sample in a study of shared T cell receptors in the human thymus. Assay: immunoSEQ multiplex PCR; the TCRdb copy retains only in-frame clones and omits some. The repertoire holds about 400,000 clones, with around 95% as singletons. Sequences were obtained from thymocytes. The origin of the receptors is a human donor. Each CDR3 is given without its conserved first and last residue.

j_call: TRBJ2-1
v_call: TRBV27
cdr3_length: 16
cdr3_aa: ASSPPEGPMPGINEQF

j_call: TRBJ2-1
v_call: TRBV10-3
cdr3_length: 13
cdr3_aa: AILNTKRVNNEQF

j_call: TRBJ2-1
v_call: TRBV23-1
cdr3_length: 14
cdr3_aa: ASQFLWAPMNNEQF

j_call: TRBJ2-2
v_call: TRBV4-1
cdr3_length: 10
cdr3_aa: ASSRVGGELF

j_call: TRBJ1-4
v_call: TRBV19
cdr3_length: 13
cdr3_aa: ASSTPHISGGKLF

j_call: TRBJ2-3
v_call: TRBV6-5
cdr3_length: 14
cdr3_aa: ASSYSLGRAGDTQY

j_call: TRBJ2-2
v_call: TRBV28
cdr3_length: 13
cdr3_aa: ASRSGGVDTGELF

j_call: TRBJ2-7
v_call: TRBV20-1
cdr3_length: 8
cdr3_aa: SVSLGEQY

j_call: TRBJ1-5
v_call: TRBV19
cdr3_length: 20
cdr3_aa: ASSIPSRIQGGGRGVHQPQH

j_call: TRBJ2-1
v_call: TRBV6-5
cdr3_length: 13
cdr3_aa: ASSSGTPLANEQF

j_call: TRBJ2-7
v_call: TRBV10-3
cdr3_length: 12
cdr3_aa: AISELLNSYEQY